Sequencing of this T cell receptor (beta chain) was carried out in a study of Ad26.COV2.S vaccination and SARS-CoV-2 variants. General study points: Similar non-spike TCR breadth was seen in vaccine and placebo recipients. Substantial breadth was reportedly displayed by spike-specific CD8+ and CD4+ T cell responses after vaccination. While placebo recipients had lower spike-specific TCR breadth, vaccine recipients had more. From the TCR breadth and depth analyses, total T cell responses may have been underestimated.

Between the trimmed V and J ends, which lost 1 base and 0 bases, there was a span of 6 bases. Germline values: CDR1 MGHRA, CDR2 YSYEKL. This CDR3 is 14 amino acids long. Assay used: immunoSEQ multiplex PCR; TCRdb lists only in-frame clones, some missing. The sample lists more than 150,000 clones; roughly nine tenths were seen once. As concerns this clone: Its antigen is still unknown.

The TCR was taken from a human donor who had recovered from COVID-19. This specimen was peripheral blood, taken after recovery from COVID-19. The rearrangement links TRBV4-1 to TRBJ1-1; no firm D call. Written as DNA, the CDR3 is TGCGCCAGCAGCCAAGGTTCCATGAACACTGAAGCTTTCTTT. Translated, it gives CASSQGSMNTEAFF.